This entry describes one T cell receptor beta chain. Its target is unknown. Use of 60 Vbeta and 13 Jbeta primers characterized the PCR. Sequencing used immunoSEQ multiplex PCR; TCRdb keeps in-frame clones, though not all of them. The sample yields 85,000 to 95,000 clones, 70% to 85% seen once. The data derive from a study of cytomegalovirus exposure and HLA in healthy donors. Broader study findings: Within the data, a cluster of highly shared sequence variants was likely a sequencing artifact. When analyzed later, a missense DCLRE1C variant was found to be linked to TCR beta V- and J-gene trimming.

V was clipped by 1 base and J by 5 bases, with 10 bases between them. Germline V CDR1 and CDR2: SGDLS, YYNGEE. The CDR3 sequence is 14 residues long. The origin of this receptor is a man in his thirties or forties in good health and CMV-seropositive. Source material: PBMCs. The chain employs TRBV9 and TRBJ2-1, with D perhaps matching TRBD2 (6 bases). CDR3 DNA sequence: TGTGCCAGCAGCGTACTGGCGGGACACAATGAGCAGTTCTTC. The encoded protein is CASSVLAGHNEQFF.